The clone carrying this T cell receptor beta chain was seen once. Its antigen is currently unknown. Only in-frame clones appear in the TCRdb table, and some are missing; sequencing was by immunoSEQ multiplex PCR. The data hold 100,000 to 110,000 clones, with more than 75% observed a single time. The data were taken from a study of T cell responses to AZD1222 COVID-19 vaccine. Study-level findings and limits: White British people made up most donors, females outnumbered males, and clonal diversity was possibly underestimated. Sampling that yielded the repertoires occurred only after the peak T cell response.

Sequences were derived from peripheral blood, sampled on day 0 of AZD1222 vaccination. The receptor was isolated from an adult in good health.

CDR3 DNA: TGTGCCAGCAGTTACACGTGGGGCTCACCCCTCCACTTT. Its translation is CASSYTWGSPLHF. The chain is built from TRBV6-5 and TRBJ1-6; D might be TRBD1 (5 bases). CDR1 MNHEY and CDR2 SVGAGI come from the germline V gene. The V gene lost 2 bases and the J gene lost 10 bases, with 9 bases spanning the gap. The CDR3 length is 13 residues.